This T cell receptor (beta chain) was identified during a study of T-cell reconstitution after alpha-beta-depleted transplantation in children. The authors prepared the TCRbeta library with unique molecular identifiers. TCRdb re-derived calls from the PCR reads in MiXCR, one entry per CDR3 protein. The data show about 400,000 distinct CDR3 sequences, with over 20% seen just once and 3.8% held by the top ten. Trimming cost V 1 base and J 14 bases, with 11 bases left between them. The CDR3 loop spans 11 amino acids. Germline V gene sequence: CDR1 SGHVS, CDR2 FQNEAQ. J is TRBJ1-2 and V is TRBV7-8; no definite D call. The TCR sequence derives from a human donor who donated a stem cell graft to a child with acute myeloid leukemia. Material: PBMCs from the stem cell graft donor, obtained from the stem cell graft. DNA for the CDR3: TGTGCCAGCAGCTTAGAAGGCGGGGAAACCTTC. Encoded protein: CASSLEGGETF.